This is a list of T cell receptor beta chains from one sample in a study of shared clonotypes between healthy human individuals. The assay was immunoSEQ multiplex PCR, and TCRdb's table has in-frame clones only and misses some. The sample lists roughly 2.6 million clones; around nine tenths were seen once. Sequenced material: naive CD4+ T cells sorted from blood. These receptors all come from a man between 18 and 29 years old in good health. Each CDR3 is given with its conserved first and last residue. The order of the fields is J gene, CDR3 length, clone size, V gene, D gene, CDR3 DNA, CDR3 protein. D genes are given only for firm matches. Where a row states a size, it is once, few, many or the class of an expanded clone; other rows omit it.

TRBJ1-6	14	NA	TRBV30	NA	TGTGCCTGGAGTCAAGAGGGGAGCGACTCACCCCTCCACTTT	CAWSQEGSDSPLHF
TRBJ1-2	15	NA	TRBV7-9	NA	TGTGCCAGCAGCTTAGCCAGGGTGGATAACTATGGCTACACCTTC	CASSLARVDNYGYTF
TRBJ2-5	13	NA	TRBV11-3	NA	TGTGCCAGCAGCTTAGGCGTTCGGGAGACCCAGTACTTC	CASSLGVRETQYF
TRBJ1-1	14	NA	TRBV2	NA	TGTGCCAGCAGTGGGGCCCTTATAGACGGTGAAGCTTTCTTT	CASSGALIDGEAFF
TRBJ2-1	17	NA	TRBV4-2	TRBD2	TGTGCCAGCAGCCAAGATGGGACTAGCCGGGATGGGGATGAGCAGTTCTTC	CASSQDGTSRDGDEQFF
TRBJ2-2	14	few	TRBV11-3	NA	TGTGCCAGCAGCTTAGAGGGGACAACCGGGGAGCTGTTTTTT	CASSLEGTTGELFF
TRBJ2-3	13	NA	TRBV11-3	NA	TGTGCCAGCAGCCCGTCCTTCACAGATACGCAGTATTTT	CASSPSFTDTQYF
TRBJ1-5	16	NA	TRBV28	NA	TGTGCCAGCAGTTTAAATCCGGGGTTGGTCAATCAGCCCCAGCATTTT	CASSLNPGLVNQPQHF
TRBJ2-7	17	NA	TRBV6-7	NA	TGTGCCAGCACCAGACGGTCCTCGATTACAAGCTCCTACGAGCAGTACTTC	CASTRRSSITSSYEQYF
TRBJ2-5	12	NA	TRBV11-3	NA	TGTGCCAGCAGCGCTAACCAAGAGACCCAGTACTTC	CASSANQETQYF
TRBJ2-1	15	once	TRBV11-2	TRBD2	TGTGCCAGCAGCTCCCTTCGGGGGGTTAACAATGAGCAGTTCTTC	CASSSLRGVNNEQFF
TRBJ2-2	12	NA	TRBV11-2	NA	TGTGCCAGCAGCTTTAACGCCGGGGAGCTGTTTTTT	CASSFNAGELFF
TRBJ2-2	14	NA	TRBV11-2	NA	TGTGCCAGCAGCTTAGTTGGGCCAGTCGGGGAGCTGTTTTTT	CASSLVGPVGELFF
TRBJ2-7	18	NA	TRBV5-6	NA	TGTGCCAGCAGCTTGGACTCGGGCAGGCCGCCCTTCTCCTACGAGCAGTACTTC	CASSLDSGRPPFSYEQYF
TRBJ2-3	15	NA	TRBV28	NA	TGTGCCAGCAGCCCCGCGGCTTCCTACACAGATACGCAGTATTTT	CASSPAASYTDTQYF
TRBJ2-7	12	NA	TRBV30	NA	TGTGCCTGGAGTGTAATTACCTACGAGCAGTACTTC	CAWSVITYEQYF
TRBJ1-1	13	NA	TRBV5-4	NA	TGTGCCAGCAGCTTTTCCGGGTCCACTGAAGCTTTCTTT	CASSFSGSTEAFF
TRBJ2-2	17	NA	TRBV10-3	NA	TGTGCCATCAGTGGCGAGGGGAGAGGGGTAAACACCGGGGAGCTGTTTTTT	CAISGEGRGVNTGELFF
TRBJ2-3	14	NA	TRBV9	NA	TGTGCCAGCAGCACCGACAGGAGCACAGATACGCAGTATTTT	CASSTDRSTDTQYF
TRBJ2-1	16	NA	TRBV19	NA	TGTGCCAGTAGCTATAGGGGCTTGAGCTCCTACAATGAGCAGTTCTTC	CASSYRGLSSYNEQFF
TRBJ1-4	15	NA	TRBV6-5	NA	TGTGCCAGCAGTTACTCCTCAGGGAAGAGTGAAAAACTGTTTTTT	CASSYSSGKSEKLFF
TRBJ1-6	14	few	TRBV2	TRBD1	TGTGCCAGCAGGGGACAGGCGAATAATTCACCCCTCCACTTT	CASRGQANNSPLHF